Detailed here is one T cell receptor beta chain. These data belong to a study of control samples from healthy donors and cancer patients. The V gene's germline CDR1 is SGHNT and CDR2 YYREEE (reference sequence). After removal of 3 bases from V and 0 bases from J, the junction contained 8 bases not matched to a gene. CDR3 length: 17 residues. Assay used: immunoSEQ multiplex PCR; TCRdb lists only in-frame clones, some missing. The sample holds more than 100,000 clones, approximately 90% seen once. This sequence joins TRBV5-4 and TRBJ1-3, with 8 bases lining up with TRBD1. Sequencing was carried out using PBMCs. The receptor's source is a man aged 55-75 years with lung cancer. CDR3 region: CASSWGGTGPSGNTIYF. In DNA form, the CDR3 reads TGTGCCAGCAGCTGGGGCGGGACAGGACCCTCTGGAAACACCATATATTTT.